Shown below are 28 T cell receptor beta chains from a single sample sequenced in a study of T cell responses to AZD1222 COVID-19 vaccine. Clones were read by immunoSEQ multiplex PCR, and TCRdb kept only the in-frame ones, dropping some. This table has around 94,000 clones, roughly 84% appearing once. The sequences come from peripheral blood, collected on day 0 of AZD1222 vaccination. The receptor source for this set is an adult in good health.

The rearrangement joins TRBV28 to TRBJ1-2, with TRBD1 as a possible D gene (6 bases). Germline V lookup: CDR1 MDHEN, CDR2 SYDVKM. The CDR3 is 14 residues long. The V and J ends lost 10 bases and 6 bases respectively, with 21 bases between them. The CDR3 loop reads CAIGPIRGYHGYTF. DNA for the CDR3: TGTGCCATCGGTCCGATCAGGGGTTACCATGGCTACACCTTC.

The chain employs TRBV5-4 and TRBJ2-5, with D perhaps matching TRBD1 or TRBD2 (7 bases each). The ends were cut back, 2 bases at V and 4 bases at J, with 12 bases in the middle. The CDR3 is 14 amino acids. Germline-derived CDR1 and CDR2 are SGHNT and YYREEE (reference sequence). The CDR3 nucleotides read TGTGCCAGCAGCTTCCCCAGGGGGGGAGAGACCCAGTACTTC. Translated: CASSFPRGGETQYF.

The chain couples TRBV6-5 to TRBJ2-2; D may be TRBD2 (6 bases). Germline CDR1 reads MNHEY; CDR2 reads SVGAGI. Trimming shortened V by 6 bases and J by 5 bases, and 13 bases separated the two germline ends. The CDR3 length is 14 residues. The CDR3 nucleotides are TGTGCCAGCAGGGGACTTCGGGCTACCGGGGAGCTGTTTTTT. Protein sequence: CASRGLRATGELFF.

CDR3 sequence (DNA): TGTGCCAGCAGGAAGAGAATGAACACTGAAGCTTTCTTT. Protein sequence: CASRKRMNTEAFF. This chain connects TRBV28 to TRBJ1-1; no clear D. V gave up 6 bases and J gave up 0 bases, with 8 bases separating them. The CDR3 is made up of 13 amino acids. Germline V lookup: CDR1 MDHEN, CDR2 SYDVKM.

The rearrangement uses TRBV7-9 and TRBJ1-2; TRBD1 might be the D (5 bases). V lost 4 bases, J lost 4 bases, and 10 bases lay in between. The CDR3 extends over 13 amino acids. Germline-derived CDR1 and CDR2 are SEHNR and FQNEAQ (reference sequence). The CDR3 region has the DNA TGTGCCAGCAGCTCTACAGGAACCTATGGCTACACCTTC. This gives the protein CASSSTGTYGYTF.

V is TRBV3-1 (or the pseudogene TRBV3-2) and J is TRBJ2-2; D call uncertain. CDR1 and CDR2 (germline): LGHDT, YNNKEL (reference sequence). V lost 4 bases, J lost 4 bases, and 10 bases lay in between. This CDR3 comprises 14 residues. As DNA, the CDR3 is TGTGCCAGCAGCCTGCCTAGAGGCACCGGGGAGCTGTTTTTT. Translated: CASSLPRGTGELFF.

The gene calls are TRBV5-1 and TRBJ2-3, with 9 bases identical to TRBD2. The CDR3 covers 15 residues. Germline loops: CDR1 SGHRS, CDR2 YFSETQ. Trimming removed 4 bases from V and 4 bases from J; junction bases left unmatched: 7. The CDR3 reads CASSHVLAGSDTQYF. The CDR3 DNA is TGCGCCAGCAGCCACGTGCTAGCGGGGTCAGATACGCAGTATTTT.

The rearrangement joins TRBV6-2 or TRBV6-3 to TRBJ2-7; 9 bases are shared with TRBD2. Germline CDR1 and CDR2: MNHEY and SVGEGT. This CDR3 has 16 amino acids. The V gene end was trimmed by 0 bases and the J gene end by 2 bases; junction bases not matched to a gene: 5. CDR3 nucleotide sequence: TGTGCCAGCAGTTACTCCGCGGGGGGGCAACCCTACGAGCAGTACTTC. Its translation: CASSYSAGGQPYEQYF.

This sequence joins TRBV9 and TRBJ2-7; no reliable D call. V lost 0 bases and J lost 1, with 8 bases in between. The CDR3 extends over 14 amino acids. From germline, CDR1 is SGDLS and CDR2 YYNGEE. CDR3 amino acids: CASSVADSSYEQYF. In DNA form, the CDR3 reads TGTGCCAGCAGCGTAGCGGATTCTTCCTACGAGCAGTACTTC.

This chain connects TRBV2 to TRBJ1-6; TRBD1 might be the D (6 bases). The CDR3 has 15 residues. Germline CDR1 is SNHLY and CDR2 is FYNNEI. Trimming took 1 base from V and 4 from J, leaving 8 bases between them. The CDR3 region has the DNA TGTGCCAGCAGTGAAGGGACAGAGTATAATTCACCCCTCCACTTT. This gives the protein CASSEGTEYNSPLHF.

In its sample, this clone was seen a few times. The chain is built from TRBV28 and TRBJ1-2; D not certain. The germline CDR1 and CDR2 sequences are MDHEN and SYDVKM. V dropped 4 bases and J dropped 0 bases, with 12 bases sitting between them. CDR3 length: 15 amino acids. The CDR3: CASSSPGKANYGYTF. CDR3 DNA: TGTGCCAGCAGTTCCCCCGGGAAAGCTAACTATGGCTACACCTTC.

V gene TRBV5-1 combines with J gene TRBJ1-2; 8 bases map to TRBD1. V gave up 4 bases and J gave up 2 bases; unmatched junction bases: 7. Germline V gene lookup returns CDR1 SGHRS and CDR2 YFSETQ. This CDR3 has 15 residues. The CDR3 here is CASSRRRQGNYGYTF. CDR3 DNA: TGCGCCAGCAGCCGGAGACGACAGGGGAACTATGGCTACACCTTC.

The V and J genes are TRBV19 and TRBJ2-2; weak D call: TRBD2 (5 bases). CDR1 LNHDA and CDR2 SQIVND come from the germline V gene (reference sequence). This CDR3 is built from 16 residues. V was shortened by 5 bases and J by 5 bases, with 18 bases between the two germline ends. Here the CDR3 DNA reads TGTGCCAGTAGTCGATCGGGAAGAGGTGGAACCGGGGAGCTGTTTTTT. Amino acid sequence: CASSRSGRGGTGELFF.

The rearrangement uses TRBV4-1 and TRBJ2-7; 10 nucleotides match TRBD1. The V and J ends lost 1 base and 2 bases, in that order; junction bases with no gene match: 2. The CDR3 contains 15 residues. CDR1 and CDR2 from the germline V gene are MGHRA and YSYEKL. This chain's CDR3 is CASSQAGTGAYEQYF. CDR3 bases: TGCGCCAGCAGCCAAGCCGGGACAGGGGCCTACGAGCAGTACTTC.

CDR3 sequence: CASSPTGEQYF. The CDR3 DNA reads as TGTGCCAGCTCACCTACAGGGGAGCAGTACTTC. The chain is built from TRBV18 and TRBJ2-7; possibly TRBD1 for D (6 bases). V gave up 3 bases and J gave up 7 bases, with 7 bases separating them. The CDR3 runs to 11 residues. Germline CDR1 is KGHSH and CDR2 is LQKENI. The full variable domain, in which reference TRBV18 and TRBJ2-7 provide the parts outside the CDR3, is NAGVMQNPRHLVRRRGQEARLRCSPMKGHSHVYWYRQLPEEGLKFMVYLQKENIIDESGMPKERFSAEFPKEGPSILRIQQVVRGDSAAYFCASSPTGEQYFGPGTRLTVT.

CDR3 nucleotide sequence: TGTGCCAGCGGGGCCCTCTCATCTTCTGGAAACACCATATATTTT. It codes for CASGALSSSGNTIYF. This chain uses TRBV6-5 with TRBJ1-3; tentatively, D is TRBD1 (5 bases). In germline, CDR1 is MNHEY, CDR2 SVGAGI. CDR3 length: 15 amino acids. V shed 8 bases and J shed 1 base, with 15 bases lying between them.

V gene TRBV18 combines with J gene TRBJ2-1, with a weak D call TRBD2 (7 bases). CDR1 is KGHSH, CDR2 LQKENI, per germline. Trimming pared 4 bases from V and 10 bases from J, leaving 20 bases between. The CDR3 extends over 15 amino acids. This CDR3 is CASSLGGGGEKEQFF. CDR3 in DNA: TGTGCCAGCTCACTTGGAGGGGGAGGGGAAAAAGAGCAGTTCTTC.

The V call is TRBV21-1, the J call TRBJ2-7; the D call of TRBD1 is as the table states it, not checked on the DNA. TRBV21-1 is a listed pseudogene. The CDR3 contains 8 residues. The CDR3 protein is CASSKDSF. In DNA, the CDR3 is TGTGCCAGCAGCAAGGACAGCTTC.

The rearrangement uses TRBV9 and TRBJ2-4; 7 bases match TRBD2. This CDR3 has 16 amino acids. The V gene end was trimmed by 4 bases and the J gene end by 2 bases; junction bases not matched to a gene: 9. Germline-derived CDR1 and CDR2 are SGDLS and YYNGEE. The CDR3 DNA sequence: TGTGCCAGCAGCCCAAGACCGGGGGGACCCAAAAACATTCAGTACTTC. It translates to CASSPRPGGPKNIQYF.

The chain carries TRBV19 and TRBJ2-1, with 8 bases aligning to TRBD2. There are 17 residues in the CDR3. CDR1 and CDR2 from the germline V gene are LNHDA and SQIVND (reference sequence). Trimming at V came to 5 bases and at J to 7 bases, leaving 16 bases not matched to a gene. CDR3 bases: TGTGCCAGTAGTCGTAGGTTGACGGGGGGGCCGGGTAATGAGCAGTTCTTC. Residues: CASSRRLTGGPGNEQFF.

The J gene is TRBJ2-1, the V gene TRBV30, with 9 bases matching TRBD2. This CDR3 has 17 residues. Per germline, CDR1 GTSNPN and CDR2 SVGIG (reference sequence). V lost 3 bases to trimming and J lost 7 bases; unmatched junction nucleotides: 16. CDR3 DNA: TGTGCCTGGAGGAACCGCCTGGCGGGGGGGCTAGGGAATGAGCAGTTCTTC. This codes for CAWRNRLAGGLGNEQFF.

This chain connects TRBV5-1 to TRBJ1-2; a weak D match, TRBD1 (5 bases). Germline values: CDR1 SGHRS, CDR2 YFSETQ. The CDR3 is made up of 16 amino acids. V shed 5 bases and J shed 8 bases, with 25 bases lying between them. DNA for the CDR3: TGCGCCAGCAGTTCGTCGACAGTTTCTTCAATGTTGGGCTACACCTTC. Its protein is CASSSSTVSSMLGYTF.

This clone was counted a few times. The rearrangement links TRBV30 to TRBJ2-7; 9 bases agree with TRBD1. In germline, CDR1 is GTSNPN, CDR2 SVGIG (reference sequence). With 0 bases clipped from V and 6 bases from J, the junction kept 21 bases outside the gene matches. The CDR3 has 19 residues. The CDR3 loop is CAWSVGVYRGTGTRREQYF. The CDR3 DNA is TGTGCCTGGAGTGTCGGGGTATACAGAGGGACAGGGACCAGGCGCGAGCAGTACTTC.

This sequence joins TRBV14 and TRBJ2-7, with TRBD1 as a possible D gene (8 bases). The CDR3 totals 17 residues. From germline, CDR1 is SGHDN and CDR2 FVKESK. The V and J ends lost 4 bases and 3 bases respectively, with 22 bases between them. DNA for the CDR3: TGTGCCAGCAGCCCGTCTACAGGGGGGGCCCCCTTCTACGAGCAGTACTTC. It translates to CASSPSTGGAPFYEQYF. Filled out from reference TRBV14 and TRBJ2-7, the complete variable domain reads EAGVTQFPSHSVIEKGQTVTLRCDPISGHDNLYWYRRVMGKEIKFLLHFVKESKQDESGMPNNRFLAERTGGTYSTLKVQPAELEDSGVYFCASSPSTGGAPFYEQYFGPGTRLTVT.

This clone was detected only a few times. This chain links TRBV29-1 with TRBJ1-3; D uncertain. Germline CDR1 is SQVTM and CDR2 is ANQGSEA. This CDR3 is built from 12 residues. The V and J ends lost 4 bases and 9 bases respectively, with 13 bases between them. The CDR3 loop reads CSVGTVLGTIYF. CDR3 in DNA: TGCAGCGTTGGGACGGTTTTGGGCACCATATATTTT.

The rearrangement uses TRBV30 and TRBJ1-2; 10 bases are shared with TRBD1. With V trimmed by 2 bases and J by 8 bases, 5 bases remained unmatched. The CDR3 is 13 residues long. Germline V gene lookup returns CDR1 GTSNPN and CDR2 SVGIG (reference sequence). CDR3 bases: TGTGCCTGGAGTATGGGACAGGGGAAAGGCTACACCTTC. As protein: CAWSMGQGKGYTF.

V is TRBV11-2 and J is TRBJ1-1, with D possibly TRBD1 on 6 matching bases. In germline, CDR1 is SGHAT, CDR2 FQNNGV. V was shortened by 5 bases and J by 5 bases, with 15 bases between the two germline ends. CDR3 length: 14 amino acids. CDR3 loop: CASSQMGGGTEAFF. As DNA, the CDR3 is TGTGCCAGCAGCCAGATGGGAGGGGGGACTGAAGCTTTCTTT.

The CDR3 sequence is CASSESVGGTGLGPGGYTF. The CDR3 DNA sequence: TGTGCCAGCAGTGAATCTGTGGGTGGGACAGGGCTTGGTCCCGGCGGCTACACCTTC. The J gene is TRBJ1-2, the V gene TRBV6-1, with 9 nucleotides matching TRBD1. CDR3 length: 19 residues. V shed 2 bases and J 8 bases; nucleotides not matched to a gene: 21. Germline V CDR1 and CDR2: MNHNS, SASEGT.